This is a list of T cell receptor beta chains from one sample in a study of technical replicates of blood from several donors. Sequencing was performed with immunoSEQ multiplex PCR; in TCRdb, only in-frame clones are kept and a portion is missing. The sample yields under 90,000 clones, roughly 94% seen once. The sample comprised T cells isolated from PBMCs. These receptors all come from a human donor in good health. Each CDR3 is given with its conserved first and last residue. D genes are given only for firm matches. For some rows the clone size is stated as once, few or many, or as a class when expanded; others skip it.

cdr3_aa: CASSEGGEDEQFF; cdr3_nt: TGTGCCAGCAGTGAAGGGGGGGAGGATGAGCAGTTCTTC; clone_size: -; v_call: TRBV6-1; d_call: -; j_call: TRBJ2-1
cdr3_aa: CSVEDLTSGGANEQFF; cdr3_nt: TGCAGCGTTGAAGATTTGACTAGCGGGGGGGCCAATGAGCAGTTCTTC; clone_size: -; v_call: TRBV29-1; d_call: TRBD2; j_call: TRBJ2-1
cdr3_aa: CASSTGQGVTEAFF; cdr3_nt: TGTGCCAGCAGCACCGGGCAGGGGGTTACTGAAGCTTTCTTT; clone_size: -; v_call: TRBV2; d_call: TRBD1; j_call: TRBJ1-1
cdr3_aa: CASRSLGRGYGYTF; cdr3_nt: TGTGCCAGCAGAAGTTTGGGGCGGGGCTATGGCTACACCTTC; clone_size: -; v_call: TRBV28; d_call: -; j_call: TRBJ1-2
cdr3_aa: CASSDISEQFF; cdr3_nt: TGTGCCAGCAGTGATATTTCCGAGCAGTTCTTC; clone_size: -; v_call: TRBV2; d_call: -; j_call: TRBJ2-1
cdr3_aa: CASSLSTGSVVEQYF; cdr3_nt: TGTGCCAGCAGCTTATCTACAGGGTCGGTCGTCGAGCAGTACTTC; clone_size: -; v_call: TRBV7-9; d_call: -; j_call: TRBJ2-7
cdr3_aa: CASSLGTGTVFYEQYF; cdr3_nt: TGCGCCAGCAGCTTGGGCACGGGGACAGTTTTTTACGAGCAGTACTTC; clone_size: -; v_call: TRBV5-1; d_call: TRBD1; j_call: TRBJ2-7
cdr3_aa: CATSRDKGAYYGYTF; cdr3_nt: TGTGCCACCAGCAGAGATAAGGGGGCGTACTATGGCTACACCTTC; clone_size: -; v_call: TRBV15; d_call: TRBD1; j_call: TRBJ1-2
cdr3_aa: CASSLSWREAHNEQFF; cdr3_nt: TGTGCCAGCAGCTTATCCTGGCGGGAGGCACACAATGAGCAGTTCTTC; clone_size: -; v_call: TRBV7-9; d_call: TRBD2; j_call: TRBJ2-1
cdr3_aa: CASSLGGVDEQFF; cdr3_nt: TGTGCCAGCAGTCTAGGAGGGGTGGATGAGCAGTTCTTC; clone_size: -; v_call: TRBV6-5; d_call: -; j_call: TRBJ2-1
cdr3_aa: CASSYSGRAYEQYF; cdr3_nt: TGTGCCAGCAGCTATAGCGGGAGGGCCTACGAGCAGTACTTC; clone_size: -; v_call: TRBV7-2; d_call: TRBD2; j_call: TRBJ2-7
cdr3_aa: CASSSAGGADTQYF; cdr3_nt: TGTGCCAGCAGTTCGGCGGGGGGGGCAGATACGCAGTATTTT; clone_size: -; v_call: TRBV28; d_call: TRBD2; j_call: TRBJ2-3
cdr3_aa: CASSGGGFTSGSSKNEQFF; cdr3_nt: TGTGCCAGCAGTGGGGGAGGGTTCACTAGCGGGAGTAGCAAAAATGAGCAGTTCTTC; clone_size: -; v_call: TRBV6-1; d_call: TRBD2; j_call: TRBJ2-1
cdr3_aa: CASSSTLLAESWETQYF; cdr3_nt: TGTGCCAGCAGTTCCACTTTGCTAGCCGAAAGTTGGGAGACCCAGTACTTC; clone_size: -; v_call: TRBV28; d_call: -; j_call: TRBJ2-5
cdr3_aa: CASSQPGTSTDTQYF; cdr3_nt: TGTGCCAGCAGCCAACCCGGGACTAGCACAGATACGCAGTATTTT; clone_size: -; v_call: TRBV14; d_call: -; j_call: TRBJ2-3
cdr3_aa: CASSWGTSGGYYNEQFF; cdr3_nt: TGTGCCAGCAGCTGGGGCACAAGCGGGGGGTATTACAATGAGCAGTTCTTC; clone_size: -; v_call: TRBV7-9; d_call: TRBD2; j_call: TRBJ2-1
cdr3_aa: CASSQTTESGDTQYF; cdr3_nt: TGCGCCAGCAGCCAGACGACCGAAAGCGGAGATACGCAGTATTTT; clone_size: once; v_call: TRBV5-1; d_call: -; j_call: TRBJ2-3
cdr3_aa: CASSSPPGQGLIGTQYF; cdr3_nt: TGCGCCAGCAGCTCACCGCCGGGACAGGGTTTGATTGGGACCCAGTACTTC; clone_size: -; v_call: TRBV5-1; d_call: TRBD1; j_call: TRBJ2-5
cdr3_aa: CASSLQAYEQYF; cdr3_nt: TGTGCCAGCAGCTTACAAGCCTACGAGCAGTACTTC; clone_size: -; v_call: TRBV5-6; d_call: -; j_call: TRBJ2-7
cdr3_aa: CASSADRFGAFPPRDTEAFF; cdr3_nt: TGCGCCAGCAGCGCAGACAGGTTCGGAGCTTTCCCACCCCGGGACACTGAAGCTTTCTTT; clone_size: -; v_call: TRBV5-1; d_call: -; j_call: TRBJ1-1
cdr3_aa: CASSLRQGRNDEQYF; cdr3_nt: TGTGCCAGCAGTTTGCGTCAGGGGCGAAATGACGAGCAGTACTTC; clone_size: -; v_call: TRBV27; d_call: -; j_call: TRBJ2-7
cdr3_aa: CASSQVGGARGNTIYF; cdr3_nt: TGCGCCAGCAGCCAAGTAGGAGGGGCGCGAGGAAACACCATATATTTT; clone_size: -; v_call: TRBV4-1; d_call: -; j_call: TRBJ1-3
cdr3_aa: CAWSRGQGASYGYTF; cdr3_nt: TGTGCCTGGAGTAGGGGACAGGGGGCATCGTATGGCTACACCTTC; clone_size: -; v_call: TRBV30; d_call: TRBD1; j_call: TRBJ1-2
cdr3_aa: CASSGQNYGYTF; cdr3_nt: TGTGCCAGCAGTGGACAGAACTATGGCTACACCTTC; clone_size: -; v_call: TRBV28; d_call: -; j_call: TRBJ1-2
cdr3_aa: CASSPPGHTEAFF; cdr3_nt: TGTGCCAGCTCACCGCCAGGGCACACTGAAGCTTTCTTT; clone_size: -; v_call: TRBV18; d_call: -; j_call: TRBJ1-1
cdr3_aa: CASSFLQGKAYNEQFF; cdr3_nt: TGCGCCAGCAGCTTCCTCCAGGGTAAGGCCTACAATGAGCAGTTCTTC; clone_size: -; v_call: TRBV5-1; d_call: -; j_call: TRBJ2-1
cdr3_aa: CASSTRGQDQPQHF; cdr3_nt: TGTGCCAGTAGTACGAGGGGGCAGGATCAGCCCCAGCATTTT; clone_size: few; v_call: TRBV19; d_call: TRBD1; j_call: TRBJ1-5
cdr3_aa: CASSEFAGGNNEQFF; cdr3_nt: TGCGCCAGCAGTGAGTTTGCGGGGGGGAACAATGAGCAGTTCTTC; clone_size: -; v_call: TRBV10-1; d_call: TRBD2; j_call: TRBJ2-1
cdr3_aa: CASSPDRERGGYTF; cdr3_nt: TGTGCCAGCAGCCCAGACAGGGAAAGGGGTGGCTACACCTTC; clone_size: -; v_call: TRBV11-3; d_call: TRBD1; j_call: TRBJ1-2
cdr3_aa: CASRDSASGNSPLHF; cdr3_nt: TGTGCCAGCAGGGACAGCGCCTCGGGGAATTCACCCCTCCACTTT; clone_size: -; v_call: TRBV2; d_call: -; j_call: TRBJ1-6
cdr3_aa: CSVEQGIGQTQYF; cdr3_nt: TGCAGCGTTGAACAGGGTATAGGGCAGACCCAGTACTTC; clone_size: -; v_call: TRBV29-1; d_call: -; j_call: TRBJ2-5
cdr3_aa: CAISDSAGAGYEQYF; cdr3_nt: TGTGCCATCAGTGATTCGGCAGGGGCTGGCTACGAGCAGTACTTC; clone_size: -; v_call: TRBV10-3; d_call: -; j_call: TRBJ2-7
cdr3_aa: CASSERTSGSETQYF; cdr3_nt: TGTGCCAGCAGTGAAAGGACTAGCGGTTCGGAAACCCAGTACTTC; clone_size: once; v_call: TRBV2; d_call: TRBD2; j_call: TRBJ2-5
cdr3_aa: CASSPLSSGDEQFF; cdr3_nt: TGTGCCAGCTCACCACTATCTAGCGGGGATGAGCAGTTCTTC; clone_size: -; v_call: TRBV18; d_call: TRBD2; j_call: TRBJ2-1
cdr3_aa: CASSLGLADYEQYF; cdr3_nt: TGTGCCAGCTCACTGGGACTAGCTGACTACGAGCAGTACTTC; clone_size: -; v_call: TRBV18; d_call: TRBD2; j_call: TRBJ2-7